Sequencing of this TCR beta chain was carried out in a study of T-cell reconstitution after alpha-beta-depleted transplantation in children. Unique molecular identifiers were incorporated into the prepared TCRbeta library. MiXCR was run by TCRdb on the PCR reads, yielding one entry per CDR3 protein. The table records hundreds of thousands of distinct CDR3 sequences, roughly 8.2% of them present only once. This clonotype was observed at least ten times. The antigen remains undetermined. Study results and caveats: The main origin of T-cell counts and diversity one year after transplant was newly produced T cells. As was reported, about two months after transplant, alpha-beta T cells came from several hundred expanded graft clones. TCRbeta diversity was high at day 60 in some patients (a result of surviving recipient T cells and thymic progenitors).

The sample was PBMCs, mostly from graft donor cells, taken 180 days after TCRalphabeta/CD19-depleted stem cell transplant. This clonotype was sampled from a male patient younger than 18 who had a stem cell transplant for acute lymphoblastic leukemia, so the T cells may come from the graft donor.

The CDR3 DNA sequence: TGTGCCAGCATGGGACAGGGGACGTACGAGCAGTACTTC. This translates into CASMGQGTYEQYF. The chain carries TRBV11-1 and TRBJ2-7; 10 bases are a match to TRBD1. V trimming: 7 bases; J trimming: 4 bases; junction bases outside the gene matches: 4. Germline CDR1 SGHAT, CDR2 FQDESV (reference sequence). This CDR3 spans 13 amino acids. Using reference TRBV11-1 and TRBJ2-7 for the parts outside the CDR3, the full variable domain is EAEVAQSPRYKITEKSQAVAFWCDPISGHATLYWYRQILGQGPELLVQFQDESVVDDSQLPKDRFSAERLKGVDSTLKIQPAELGDSAMYLCASMGQGTYEQYFGPGTRLTVT.